This T cell receptor (beta chain) was sequenced for a study of cytomegalovirus exposure and HLA in healthy donors (dated by TCRdb to 2016 to 2017). Notes on the research overall: In an earlier analysis of under 600 of the donors, around 290 Gb of sequence data and roughly 100 million unique TCR beta sequences from 180 million or so T cells were reported. Roughly 300 gigabases of sequencing data and around 88 million unique TCR sequences made up an early release that covered approximately 620 HLA-typed donors. The genetic ancestry cluster associated with self-reported Caucasian donors included over 65% of the roughly 390 genotyped donors. The study was designed to test whether signatures of past pathogen exposure could be identified by cataloging public T cell receptors. The T cell repertoires of about 700 subjects were profiled by immunosequencing and related to cytomegalovirus serostatus. Along with the roughly 710-subject first cohort, a separate validation cohort of approximately 110 different subjects was used. To predict cytomegalovirus infection status, the study combined high-throughput TCR immunosequencing, statistical association of individual TCRs with disease status, and machine learning. A later analysis re-analyzed previously published TCR beta repertoires from 666 donors and added high-resolution HLA genotyping to study TCR occurrence patterns. The later analysis used no new phenotypic data to find candidate immune exposures, relying instead on TCR beta sequences and their occurrence across donors. An earlier analysis of fewer than 750 of the donors used high-throughput TCR beta sequencing to judge whether each TCR beta V gene segment behaved as functional or pseudogenic. Alongside the repertoire data, information on donor age, sex, ethnicity and CMV serostatus was compiled. In a later genetic analysis, genome-wide SNP genotypes for about three fifths of the roughly 670 donors were used, and that subset was treated as a discovery cohort. Every repertoire in the discovery cohort had been generated on one and the same sequencing platform. HLA typing covered class I and class II loci at four-digit resolution. The number of typed donors differed by locus: about 620-640 for A, B, C, DRB1 and DQB1; 522 for DQA1; 606 for DPA1; and around 470 for DPB1. Roughly five DR-DQ haplotypes were handled as single units for association and clustering, since linkage in the cohort was strong. Among some 400 genotyped donors of the cohort, an average of roughly 230,000 unique TCR beta nucleotide sequences was sequenced per donor, of which about 19% were non-productive. Results and caveats for the whole study, not just this receptor: Because counts were too low, some 17 rarely observed V segments, including chromosome 9 orphons, were excluded from the earlier analysis of 587 of the donors. Roughly uniform sequencing depth across donors was assumed in presence/absence analyses, although this assumption may not hold. In a later analysis, some 17,000 TCR beta sequences were associated with specific HLA alleles at a false discovery rate of 0.05. A further reported finding was that TCR beta sequences accurately predicted the HLA-A and HLA-B alleles for most subjects in the first cohort. In an earlier analysis of 450 to 750 of the donors, most TCR beta V segments appeared in productive rearrangements about 87% or about 30% of the time, broadly matching IMGT annotations. A later analysis found that most CMV-associated TCR beta chains appeared HLA-restricted, with HLA associations seemingly driven largely by CMV exposure. A later analysis found that TCR association rates varied across HLA loci, with DRB1 alleles showing the most associated TCRs and HLA-C alleles the fewest. A later analysis found that HLA-associated TCR beta chains were more clonally expanded and had lower generation probabilities than equally common non-associated chains. Linkage disequilibrium might explain the correlated functional status among segregating V segments, but an unknown experimental factor could not be ruled out. When HLA alleles, especially DR and DQ, strongly co-occurred, attributing TCR associations to individual alleles was difficult. In both the original and validation cohorts, the classifier was reported to diagnose cytomegalovirus status with high specificity and sensitivity. In the study, approximately 150 TCR beta chains were listed as associated with cytomegalovirus. Several of the top co-occurrence clusters appeared to be linked to parvovirus B19, influenza, CMV and Epstein-Barr virus, according to a later analysis. According to a later genetic analysis, donors in an Asian-associated ancestry cluster had fewer N-insertions in productive TCRs than the roughly 660-donor mean. The sequencing pipeline was judged likely to have produced a cluster of highly shared sequence variants as a technical artifact. For the cohort, immune exposure information was limited to CMV serostatus. In a later genetic analysis, a missense DCLRE1C variant was associated with V-gene and J-gene trimming of TCR beta chains, and the association was replicated in an independent cohort. Across donors, most TCR sequences were observed very rarely, whereas some public TCRs were present in many individuals. Because HLA typing was unavailable for some donors at each locus, only the typed subset was used in association tests. Some IMGT-functional V segments, including TRBV6-2 and TRBV6-3, could not be told apart with the 87-base-pair reads, so those segments were excluded. This cohort had only TCR beta chains sequenced, and the lack of alpha or paired-chain data limited which features could be detected. In vitro tests confirmed that three of the cytomegalovirus-associated TCR beta chains recognize cytomegalovirus antigens. It was suggested by the authors that the approach could potentially be generalized to other disease states and immunological phenotypes.

Library creation used the immunoSEQ multiplex PCR assay. For the multiplex PCR, a mixture combining 60 forward primers for TCR Vbeta segments and 13 reverse primers for TCR Jbeta segments was used. A multiplex PCR assay on genomic DNA amplified the CDR3 region of rearranged TCR beta genes. On the Illumina HiSeq System, the amplified TCR beta libraries were sequenced as 87-base-pair reads. Under the source paper's analysis protocol: In a later analysis, tens of millions of unique TCR beta chains were counted across the approximately 620 repertoires, and about 10 million of these chains were shared by at least two donors. Raw reads were error-corrected and collapsed into unique sequences with a nearest-neighbor algorithm that merged closely related sequences to remove PCR and sequencing errors. Alignment of CDR3 sequences to IMGT reference sequences was used to assign V, D and J gene segments. Each retained sequence needed at least a six-nucleotide match to both a V gene segment and a J gene segment. Rearrangements were classified as productive when the CDR3 lacked stop codons and remained in frame with V and J, and all other rearrangements were classified as non-productive. Following IMGT convention, CDR3 was defined as the stretch from the second conserved V-encoded cysteine up to the conserved J-encoded phenylalanine. The earlier analysis of about 500 of the donors excluded sequences that lacked an unambiguous match to a single V gene segment. An earlier analysis of almost 600 of the donors classified V segments as functional when productive rearrangements were above 56.7% and as segregating when the standard deviation between donors was above 5%. To diagnose cytomegalovirus status from the catalog of TCR beta chain sequences, a statistical classification framework was built. V and J gene assignment, in a later analysis, came from comparing TCR nucleotide sequences with IMGT/GENE-DB human TR gene sequences. Using the TCRdist pipeline, a later analysis assigned CDR3 sequences along with most-parsimonious VDJ recombination scenarios. In a later analysis, each TCR beta chain was defined by its CDR3 amino acid sequence together with its V-gene family, and reads without a unique V-gene family were excluded. As a way to deal with suspected cross-contamination and a sequencing artifact, a later analysis dropped roughly 620 nucleotide sequences that were highly shared and had low generation probability. For each public chain, a later analysis derived a clonal expansion index from normalized ranks of inferred template counts within each repertoire. Generation probabilities in a later analysis came from a VDJ recombination model fitted to out-of-frame rearrangements, and those results were checked against IGoR. In a later analysis, TCR-TCR, TCR-HLA and TCR-CMV co-occurrence was scored with hypergeometric tests, and a repertoire-size bias correction was applied to TCR pairs. A later analysis estimated false discovery rates by permuting HLA or CMV assignments 20 times. In a later analysis, co-occurring TCRs were grouped using DBSCAN, with TCRdist sequence similarity added in when clustering inside HLA-allele-positive subsets. Repertoires with fewer than 30,000 or more than 120,000 public chains were left out of co-occurrence clustering, as were four to six repertoires with anomalous nucleotide sharing. The table was pulled from immuneACCESS by TCRdb, which kept in-frame rearrangements only. Such tables lose some clones; where checked, under half of the loss comes from unresolved V genes, and the rest has no known cause. That table is the source of V, J and clone size, and D and trimming were worked out from the DNA. This sample is represented by about 100,000 clones; 65% to 85% of them were singletons. The biggest ten clones account for 15% to 20% of the sample.

Concerning this clone itself: This receptor's antigen is unknown. Base-call qualities are not available, and no considerably larger clone is one nucleotide away.

In total, just over 650 healthy bone marrow donors made up the cohort. All cohort members were sampled while nominally healthy, although unrecorded immune exposures were likely present. The donor was CMV seropositive and was included in the group of approximately 300 seropositive cohort members. Each donor provided a peripheral blood sample, and peripheral blood mononuclear cells were used for TCR beta sequencing. Genomic DNA was extracted from the blood cell samples with the Qiagen DNeasy Blood Extraction Kit. Here V drops 2 bases and J drops 6 bases, and the junction holds 5 bases not matched to any gene. The CDR3 covers 16 residues, taking in both the cysteine and the phenylalanine. Just CDR3 DNA is preserved here, 48 bases in frame from base 1. CDR1 SGDLS and CDR2 YYNGEE were looked up in the germline V gene.

Here the chain combines TRBV9 and TRBJ2-1; TRBD2 agrees with 13 junctional bases. Input material: PBMCs. The sequence derives from an older woman in good health and CMV-seropositive. The bases are TGTGCCAGCAGCGTTAGACTAGCGGGAGGAGGCAATGAGCAGTTCTTC. Its amino acids are CASSVRLAGGGNEQFF.